This T cell receptor (beta chain) was captured by sequencing in a study of blood T cell repertoires in COVID-19. Study-wide context: PBMCs, B-cell-depleted T cells, or T cells were the source of the cDNA or gDNA that made up the material.

Profiled with immunoSEQ multiplex PCR; TCRdb holds only in-frame clones, not every one. The sample has 150,000 to 200,000 clones, around 88% seen once. Germline V gives CDR1 LNHDA, CDR2 SQIVND (reference sequence). Between the trimmed V and J ends, which lost 4 bases and 3 bases, there was a span of 6 bases. This CDR3 has 13 amino acids. This receptor was obtained from a human donor in a cohort sampled during active COVID-19. The chain recombines TRBV19 with TRBJ1-4, with D perhaps TRBD1 (5 bases). The material sequenced was peripheral blood. CDR3 in DNA: TGTGCCAGTAGTACAGGGCCTAATGAAAAACTGTTTTTT. Protein: CASSTGPNEKLFF.